This TCR beta chain was profiled in a study of cytomegalovirus exposure and HLA in healthy donors. A remark on this clone: Antigen specificity is unknown.

Primers for the PCR totalled 60 Vbeta and 13 Jbeta. Profiled with immunoSEQ multiplex PCR; TCRdb holds only in-frame clones, not every one. The sample holds about 140,000 clones, around three quarters seen once. Findings and caveats of the study: Cytomegalovirus status, reportedly, was diagnosed with high specificity and sensitivity by the classifier. Other equally common chains were less clonally expanded than HLA-associated TCR beta chains, a later analysis showed. HLA allele associations emerged for about 16,000 TCR beta sequences in a later analysis, at 0.05 false discovery rate.

This CDR3 comprises 13 residues. The germline CDR1 and CDR2 sequences are SEHNR and FQNEAQ (reference sequence). Trimming took 3 bases from V and 8 from J, leaving 10 bases between them. What was sequenced was PBMCs. The chain links TRBV7-9 to TRBJ1-4; D perhaps matches TRBD1 (6 bases). This clonotype originated in a young man in good health and CMV-seronegative. CDR3 protein: CASSLTGWEKLFF. DNA for the CDR3: TGTGCCAGCAGCTTGACAGGATGGGAAAAACTGTTTTTT.